This is a list of T cell receptor beta chains from one sample in a study of T cell repertoires in cytomegalovirus infection. TCRdb reprocessed the reads via MiXCR and lists one record per CDR3 protein. This sample has 300,000 or so distinct CDR3 sequences, with 9.6% found just once. The sample was PBMCs. The receptor set was obtained from a human donor in good health (CMV status not recorded). Some clones in this sample may be carry-over from other donors' samples. Both conserved end residues are part of each CDR3. Fields, in order: clone size, V gene, D gene, J gene, CDR3 DNA, CDR3 protein. A D gene is named only where the DNA matches it firmly. For some rows the clone size is stated as once, few or many, or as a class when expanded; others skip it.

abundance: many
v_gene: TRBV25-1
d_gene: NA
j_gene: TRBJ2-7
CDR3nt: TGTGCCAGCAGTCCCGGCCTGGACTCCTCCTACGAGCAGTACTTC
CDR3aa: CASSPGLDSSYEQYF

abundance: NA
v_gene: TRBV19
d_gene: NA
j_gene: TRBJ1-2
CDR3nt: TGTACCAGTAGTATTTTGTCCGCTAACTATGGCTACACCTTC
CDR3aa: CTSSILSANYGYTF

abundance: NA
v_gene: TRBV7-6
d_gene: NA
j_gene: TRBJ1-4
CDR3nt: TGTGCCAGCAGTTGGGGGGGCCATGAAAAACTGTTTTTT
CDR3aa: CASSWGGHEKLFF

abundance: NA
v_gene: TRBV29-1
d_gene: TRBD1
j_gene: TRBJ1-2
CDR3nt: TGCAGCGTCTTCGACAGGGTCCATGGCTACACCTTC
CDR3aa: CSVFDRVHGYTF

abundance: few
v_gene: TRBV20-1
d_gene: NA
j_gene: TRBJ1-2
CDR3nt: TGCAGTGCTAGGGTGATAGGGGCCACCTTAACTAATGGCTACACCTTC
CDR3aa: CSARVIGATLTNGYTF

abundance: many
v_gene: TRBV7-9
d_gene: TRBD1
j_gene: TRBJ1-1
CDR3nt: TGTGCCAGCAGCCGGGACAGACAAAACACTGAAGCTTTCTTT
CDR3aa: CASSRDRQNTEAFF

abundance: many
v_gene: TRBV7-2
d_gene: NA
j_gene: TRBJ2-5
CDR3nt: TGTGCCAGCAGCTTAGATTCGTTCGATAAAGAGACCCAGTACTTC
CDR3aa: CASSLDSFDKETQYF

abundance: many
v_gene: TRBV29-1
d_gene: TRBD1
j_gene: TRBJ2-3
CDR3nt: TGCAGCGCTTCGGGGACAGGGGGCACAGATACGCAGTATTTT
CDR3aa: CSASGTGGTDTQYF

abundance: NA
v_gene: TRBV10-3
d_gene: NA
j_gene: TRBJ1-1
CDR3nt: TGTGCCATCAGTGAGCCCGTGAACACTGAAGCTTTCTTT
CDR3aa: CAISEPVNTEAFF

abundance: NA
v_gene: TRBV20-1
d_gene: TRBD1
j_gene: TRBJ1-5
CDR3nt: TGCAGTGCCCGGACAGGGGGCTACAATCAGCCCCGGCATTTT
CDR3aa: CSARTGGYNQPRHF

abundance: many
v_gene: TRBV5-1
d_gene: TRBD2
j_gene: TRBJ2-5
CDR3nt: TGCGCCAGCAGCGCGGGACTAGCGGGGGGGCAGCAAGAGACCCAGTACTTC
CDR3aa: CASSAGLAGGQQETQYF

abundance: NA
v_gene: TRBV20-1
d_gene: NA
j_gene: TRBJ1-6
CDR3nt: TGCAGTGCTACTCCCTCACCCCTCCACTTT
CDR3aa: CSATPSPLHF

abundance: many
v_gene: TRBV6-8
d_gene: TRBD2
j_gene: TRBJ2-1
CDR3nt: TGTGCCAGCAGTTACCACACCGGGACTAGCGGGGGGGCATCCTACAATGAGCAGTTCTTC
CDR3aa: CASSYHTGTSGGASYNEQFF

abundance: many
v_gene: TRBV6-2/TRBV6-3
d_gene: NA
j_gene: TRBJ1-1
CDR3nt: TGTGCCAGCACCTCCGGGGTGCGTTTGAACACTGAAGCTTTCTTT
CDR3aa: CASTSGVRLNTEAFF

abundance: NA
v_gene: TRBV28
d_gene: TRBD1
j_gene: TRBJ1-5
CDR3nt: TGTGCCAGCAACCTACAGGGGGTAACAGGAGGTCAGCCCCAGCATTTT
CDR3aa: CASNLQGVTGGQPQHF

abundance: many
v_gene: TRBV5-6
d_gene: NA
j_gene: TRBJ2-3
CDR3nt: TGTGCCAGCAGCTTGTTCGCAGCTACAGATACGCAGTATTTT
CDR3aa: CASSLFAATDTQYF

abundance: many
v_gene: TRBV19
d_gene: NA
j_gene: TRBJ2-6
CDR3nt: TGTGCCAGTAGTGCCGAGGGTACCCGGGGGGCCAACGTCCTGACTTTC
CDR3aa: CASSAEGTRGANVLTF

abundance: many
v_gene: TRBV12-3/TRBV12-4
d_gene: TRBD1
j_gene: TRBJ2-5
CDR3nt: TGTGCCAGCAGCCCGGGACAGCAGGTTCAAGAGACCCAGTACTTC
CDR3aa: CASSPGQQVQETQYF

abundance: many
v_gene: TRBV20-1
d_gene: NA
j_gene: TRBJ1-5
CDR3nt: TGCAGTGCTAGAGTCAGTAATAGCAATCAGCCCCAGCATTTT
CDR3aa: CSARVSNSNQPQHF

abundance: many
v_gene: TRBV20-1
d_gene: NA
j_gene: TRBJ1-2
CDR3nt: TGCAGTGCTAGGACAGTCTATGGCTACACCTTC
CDR3aa: CSARTVYGYTF

abundance: many
v_gene: TRBV7-9
d_gene: TRBD2
j_gene: TRBJ2-1
CDR3nt: TGTGCCAGCACCTCGGGTGGAGCGGGGGCCTACAATGAGCAGTTCTTC
CDR3aa: CASTSGGAGAYNEQFF

abundance: many
v_gene: TRBV24-1
d_gene: TRBD1
j_gene: TRBJ2-2
CDR3nt: TGTGCCACCAGTGACGCGTACGCCGGGACAGCGAACACCGGGGAGCTGTTTTTT
CDR3aa: CATSDAYAGTANTGELFF

abundance: NA
v_gene: TRBV5-1
d_gene: NA
j_gene: TRBJ1-2
CDR3nt: TGCGCCAGCAGCTTGTCGCAAGGGGAATATGGCTACACCTTC
CDR3aa: CASSLSQGEYGYTF

abundance: many
v_gene: TRBV5-5
d_gene: NA
j_gene: TRBJ1-3
CDR3nt: TGTGCCAGCAGCTTGAGGTTCAGGGACACTGGAAACACCATATATTTT
CDR3aa: CASSLRFRDTGNTIYF

abundance: many
v_gene: TRBV7-9
d_gene: TRBD2
j_gene: TRBJ2-3
CDR3nt: TGTGCCAGCAGCTTAAGGCGGGGGAGCACAGATACGCAGTATTTT
CDR3aa: CASSLRRGSTDTQYF

abundance: NA
v_gene: TRBV20-1
d_gene: NA
j_gene: TRBJ1-2
CDR3nt: TGCAGTGCTACGGGGACACCACAGGATGGCTACACCTTC
CDR3aa: CSATGTPQDGYTF

abundance: NA
v_gene: TRBV5-6
d_gene: NA
j_gene: TRBJ2-5
CDR3nt: TGTGCCAGCAGCCGACCAGGGGGGTGGGAGACCCAGTACTTC
CDR3aa: CASSRPGGWETQYF

abundance: NA
v_gene: TRBV23-1
d_gene: NA
j_gene: TRBJ1-5
CDR3nt: TGCGCCAGCAGTCAACGGACTGATCAGCCCCAGCATTTT
CDR3aa: CASSQRTDQPQHF

abundance: many
v_gene: TRBV16
d_gene: NA
j_gene: TRBJ1-6
CDR3nt: TGTGCCAGCAGTCCATTGGGCTCCTATAATTCACCCCTCCACTTT
CDR3aa: CASSPLGSYNSPLHF

abundance: many
v_gene: TRBV12-3/TRBV12-4
d_gene: NA
j_gene: TRBJ1-1
CDR3nt: TGTGCCAGCAGACCGACGGAGAACACTGAAGCTTTCTTT
CDR3aa: CASRPTENTEAFF

abundance: NA
v_gene: TRBV7-9
d_gene: TRBD1
j_gene: TRBJ1-6
CDR3nt: TGTGCCAGCAGCCGCGGGACAGGGAATTCACCCCTCCACTTT
CDR3aa: CASSRGTGNSPLHF

abundance: NA
v_gene: TRBV20-1
d_gene: TRBD1
j_gene: TRBJ2-5
CDR3nt: TGCAGTGCTAGAGTAACAGGGGAGATAGAGACCCAGTACTTC
CDR3aa: CSARVTGEIETQYF

abundance: many
v_gene: TRBV11-2
d_gene: NA
j_gene: TRBJ2-7
CDR3nt: TGTGCCAGCGGTACCGGGATCTCATCCTACGAGCAGTACTTC
CDR3aa: CASGTGISSYEQYF

abundance: many
v_gene: TRBV6-2/TRBV6-3
d_gene: NA
j_gene: TRBJ1-2
CDR3nt: TGTGCCAGCAGTTACGACCCTGGGACGACAAACTATGGCTACACCTTC
CDR3aa: CASSYDPGTTNYGYTF

abundance: NA
v_gene: TRBV20-1
d_gene: TRBD1
j_gene: TRBJ1-1
CDR3nt: TGCAGTGCCCGGGCCGGACAGGGAAACACTGAAGCTTTCTTT
CDR3aa: CSARAGQGNTEAFF

abundance: many
v_gene: TRBV12-3/TRBV12-4
d_gene: TRBD1
j_gene: TRBJ1-5
CDR3nt: TGTGCCAGCAGCACACGGGACAGGGTTAATCAGCCCCAGCATTTT
CDR3aa: CASSTRDRVNQPQHF

abundance: NA
v_gene: TRBV20-1
d_gene: NA
j_gene: TRBJ2-4
CDR3nt: TGCAGTGCTAATGCGGGGTTAGCCAAAAACATTCAGTACTTC
CDR3aa: CSANAGLAKNIQYF

abundance: many
v_gene: TRBV20-1
d_gene: NA
j_gene: TRBJ1-6
CDR3nt: TGCAGTGCTAGAGATCCCCAGAGGGGTTCACCCCTCCACTTT
CDR3aa: CSARDPQRGSPLHF

abundance: NA
v_gene: TRBV5-1
d_gene: TRBD1
j_gene: TRBJ2-1
CDR3nt: TGCGCCAGCAGTTCCCAGGGGGCCGGCAATGAGCAGTTCTTC
CDR3aa: CASSSQGAGNEQFF

abundance: many
v_gene: TRBV6-1
d_gene: NA
j_gene: TRBJ2-3
CDR3nt: TGTGCCAGCAGTGAAGACCCCTGGCCCACAGATACGCAGTATTTT
CDR3aa: CASSEDPWPTDTQYF

abundance: many
v_gene: TRBV11-2
d_gene: NA
j_gene: TRBJ1-1
CDR3nt: TGTGCCAGCAGCCGCAGGATTCTGAACACTGAAGCTTTCTTT
CDR3aa: CASSRRILNTEAFF

abundance: NA
v_gene: TRBV20-1
d_gene: NA
j_gene: TRBJ2-3
CDR3nt: TGCAGTGCTAGAGTAGGAGGGAAGCTGACAGATACGCAGTATTTT
CDR3aa: CSARVGGKLTDTQYF

abundance: NA
v_gene: TRBV5-5
d_gene: NA
j_gene: TRBJ2-7
CDR3nt: TGTGCCAGCAGCTTCAGGACTTACTACGAGCAGTACTTC
CDR3aa: CASSFRTYYEQYF

abundance: many
v_gene: TRBV7-2
d_gene: NA
j_gene: TRBJ2-7
CDR3nt: TGTGCCAGCAGCTTACAGGGGGGAGGGTACGAGCAGTACTTC
CDR3aa: CASSLQGGGYEQYF

abundance: many
v_gene: TRBV7-2
d_gene: NA
j_gene: TRBJ2-1
CDR3nt: TGTGCCAGCAGCACCGGGGCCCCCTACAATGAGCAGTTCTTC
CDR3aa: CASSTGAPYNEQFF

abundance: many
v_gene: TRBV14
d_gene: NA
j_gene: TRBJ2-4
CDR3nt: TGTGCCAGCAGCCAATTTAAGACAGGAATTGGCGGAAACATTCAGTACTTC
CDR3aa: CASSQFKTGIGGNIQYF

abundance: NA
v_gene: TRBV5-1
d_gene: TRBD2
j_gene: TRBJ2-3
CDR3nt: TGCGCCAGCAGCTTCTTTGGACTAGCGAGTGGCAGAGATACGCAGTATTTT
CDR3aa: CASSFFGLASGRDTQYF

abundance: NA
v_gene: TRBV29-1
d_gene: TRBD1
j_gene: TRBJ1-5
CDR3nt: TGCAGCGTTCGGGACAGGGCGAGCAATCAGCCCCAGCATTTT
CDR3aa: CSVRDRASNQPQHF

abundance: many
v_gene: TRBV20-1
d_gene: NA
j_gene: TRBJ2-3
CDR3nt: TGCAGGGGGGGGGGCCCCGATACGCAGTATTTT
CDR3aa: CRGGGPDTQYF

abundance: few
v_gene: TRBV20-1
d_gene: TRBD2
j_gene: TRBJ2-5
CDR3nt: TGCAGTGGGCGGGGGGGACAAGAGACCCAGTACTTC
CDR3aa: CSGRGGQETQYF

abundance: many
v_gene: TRBV7-6
d_gene: NA
j_gene: TRBJ2-7
CDR3nt: TGTGCCAGCAGCCCCGGACAGTTCTACGAGCAGTACTTC
CDR3aa: CASSPGQFYEQYF

abundance: NA
v_gene: TRBV3-1
d_gene: NA
j_gene: TRBJ2-7
CDR3nt: TGTGCCAGCAGCCGCTTAACTAGCAGCTCCTACGAGCAGTACTTC
CDR3aa: CASSRLTSSSYEQYF

abundance: few
v_gene: TRBV28
d_gene: NA
j_gene: TRBJ1-4
CDR3nt: TGTGCCAGCAGTCCGGCTGGGGATGAAAAACTGTTTTTT
CDR3aa: CASSPAGDEKLFF

abundance: many
v_gene: TRBV7-9
d_gene: NA
j_gene: TRBJ1-2
CDR3nt: TGTGCCAGCAGCAGCCATCGTAGTGGCTACACCTTC
CDR3aa: CASSSHRSGYTF

abundance: NA
v_gene: TRBV25-1
d_gene: NA
j_gene: TRBJ1-1
CDR3nt: TGTGCCAGCAGGACACAGGGATTCACTGAAGCTTTCTTT
CDR3aa: CASRTQGFTEAFF

abundance: many
v_gene: TRBV9
d_gene: NA
j_gene: TRBJ2-1
CDR3nt: TGTGCCAGCAGCCCGACAGTGATACTAAATAACAATGAGCAGTTCTTC
CDR3aa: CASSPTVILNNNEQFF

abundance: few
v_gene: TRBV5-1
d_gene: TRBD1
j_gene: TRBJ1-1
CDR3nt: TGCGCCAGCAGCTTGGGGGACAGGGGATTTGACACTGAAGCTTTCTTT
CDR3aa: CASSLGDRGFDTEAFF